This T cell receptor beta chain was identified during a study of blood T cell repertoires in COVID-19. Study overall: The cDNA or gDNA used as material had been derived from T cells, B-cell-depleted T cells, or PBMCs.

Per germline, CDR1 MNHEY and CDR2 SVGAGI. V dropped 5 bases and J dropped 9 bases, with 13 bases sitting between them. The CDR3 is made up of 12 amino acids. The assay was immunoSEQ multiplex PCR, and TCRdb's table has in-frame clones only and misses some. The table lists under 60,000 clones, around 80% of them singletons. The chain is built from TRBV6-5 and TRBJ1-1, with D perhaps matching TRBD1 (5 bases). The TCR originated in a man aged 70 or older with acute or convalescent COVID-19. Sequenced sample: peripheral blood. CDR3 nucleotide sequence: TGTGCCAGCAGTATGTTCTCAGGGCAAGCTTTCTTT. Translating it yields CASSMFSGQAFF.